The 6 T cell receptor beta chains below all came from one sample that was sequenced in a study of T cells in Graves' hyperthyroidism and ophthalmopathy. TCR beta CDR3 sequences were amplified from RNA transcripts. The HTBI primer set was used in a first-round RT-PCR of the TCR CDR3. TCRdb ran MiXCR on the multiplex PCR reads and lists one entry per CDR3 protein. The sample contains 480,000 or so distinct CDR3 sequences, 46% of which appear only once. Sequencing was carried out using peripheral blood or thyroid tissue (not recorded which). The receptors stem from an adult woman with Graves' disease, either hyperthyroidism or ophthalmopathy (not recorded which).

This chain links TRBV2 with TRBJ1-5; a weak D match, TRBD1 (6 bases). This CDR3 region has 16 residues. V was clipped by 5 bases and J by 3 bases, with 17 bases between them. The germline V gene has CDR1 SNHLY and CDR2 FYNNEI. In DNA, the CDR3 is TGTGCCAGCAGTTCGCCCGACGGGACACCCAATCAGCCCCAGCATTTT. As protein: CASSSPDGTPNQPQHF.

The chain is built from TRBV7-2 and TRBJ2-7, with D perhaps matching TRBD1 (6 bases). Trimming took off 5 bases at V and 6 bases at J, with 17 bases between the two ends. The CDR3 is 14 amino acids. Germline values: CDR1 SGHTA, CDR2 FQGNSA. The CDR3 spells CASSGRGHPTEQYF. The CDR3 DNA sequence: TGTGCCAGCAGCGGCCGGGGACACCCGACCGAGCAGTACTTC.

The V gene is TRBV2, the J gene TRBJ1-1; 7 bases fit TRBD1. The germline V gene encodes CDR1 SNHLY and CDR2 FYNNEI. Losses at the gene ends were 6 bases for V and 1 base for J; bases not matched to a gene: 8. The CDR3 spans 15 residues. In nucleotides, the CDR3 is TGTGCCAGCAGGACCAGAGAGGGGGCGAACACTGAAGCTTTCTTT. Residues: CASRTREGANTEAFF.

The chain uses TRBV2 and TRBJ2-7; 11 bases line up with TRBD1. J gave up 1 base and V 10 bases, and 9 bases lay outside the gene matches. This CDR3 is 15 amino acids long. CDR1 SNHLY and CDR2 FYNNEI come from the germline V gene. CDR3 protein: CATRGQGVISYEQYF. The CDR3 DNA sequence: TGTGCCACCAGGGGACAGGGGGTAATATCCTACGAGCAGTACTTC.

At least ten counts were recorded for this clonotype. The CDR3 nucleotides read TGTGCCAGCAGTTACTCCCATCAGCCCCAGCATTTT. Encoded protein: CASSYSHQPQHF. The chain links TRBV6-2 or TRBV6-3 to TRBJ1-5, with unresolved D. CDR1 and CDR2 from the germline V gene are MNHEY and SVGEGT. The V gene lost 0 bases and the J gene lost 5 bases, with 2 bases spanning the gap. The CDR3 has 12 residues.

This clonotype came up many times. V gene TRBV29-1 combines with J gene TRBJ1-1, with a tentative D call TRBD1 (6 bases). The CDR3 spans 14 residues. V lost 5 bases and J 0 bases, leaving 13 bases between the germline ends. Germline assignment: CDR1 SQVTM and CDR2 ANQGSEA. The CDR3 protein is CSVSGGTLNTEAFF. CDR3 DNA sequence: TGCAGCGTTTCTGGTGGGACATTGAACACTGAAGCTTTCTTT.